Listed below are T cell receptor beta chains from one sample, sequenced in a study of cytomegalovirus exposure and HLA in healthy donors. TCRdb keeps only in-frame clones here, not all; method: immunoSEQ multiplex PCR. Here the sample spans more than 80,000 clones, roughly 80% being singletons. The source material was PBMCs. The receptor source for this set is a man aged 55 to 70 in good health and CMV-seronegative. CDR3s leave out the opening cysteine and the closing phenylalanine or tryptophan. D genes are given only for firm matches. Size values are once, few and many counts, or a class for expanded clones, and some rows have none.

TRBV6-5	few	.	ASRVTDNYGYT
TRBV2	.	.	ASNSGTTSTDTQY
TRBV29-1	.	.	SVVRGANTEAF
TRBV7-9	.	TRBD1	ASSPRGPETQY
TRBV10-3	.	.	AISEPDFEVTDTQY
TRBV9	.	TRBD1	ASSPRTGWNTGELF
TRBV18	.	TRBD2	ASSPFELAGAQNTGELF
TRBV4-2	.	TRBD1	ASSQGTGVGQPQH
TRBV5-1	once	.	ASSLGGPIDGYT
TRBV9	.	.	ASSVGGRGVQPQH
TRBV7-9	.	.	ASSPYNSLGAAGNTIY
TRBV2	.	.	ASSSGSYEQY
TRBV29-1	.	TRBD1	SAVTGGDYGYT
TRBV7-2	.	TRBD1	ASSGWDRGLQGTEAF
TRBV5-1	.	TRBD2	ASSLEAGGPYEQY
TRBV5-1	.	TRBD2	ASRPGGYNEQF
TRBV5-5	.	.	ASSSQAVVDQPQH
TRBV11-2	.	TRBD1	ASSARRGLGGYT
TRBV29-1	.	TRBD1	SVETRGLGYT
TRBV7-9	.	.	ASSSLKGGRETQY
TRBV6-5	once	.	ASSYGGGINYGYT
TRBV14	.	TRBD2	ASSQDGGAKNIQY
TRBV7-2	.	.	AGLWTANTEAF
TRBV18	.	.	ASSQDSYEQY
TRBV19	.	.	ASSIGRVILGQPQH
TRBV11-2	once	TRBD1	ASSQTRQGGGYT
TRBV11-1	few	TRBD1	ASSFWTGTANNSPLH
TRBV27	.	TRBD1	ASSSPGQPSRFFYEQY
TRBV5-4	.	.	ASSNSREKSTDTQY
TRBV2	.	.	ASSQRYAGAEAF
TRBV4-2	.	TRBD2	ASSQAELAGEETQY
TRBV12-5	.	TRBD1	ASGAGTGGVETQY
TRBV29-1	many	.	SVRTGYRRGEQF
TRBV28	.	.	ASSLLDSRTEAF
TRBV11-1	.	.	ASSPRRETQY
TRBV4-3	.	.	ASSQGQLYNSPLH
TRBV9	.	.	ASSVAETGNTEAF
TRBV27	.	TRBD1	ASSPTGGTVDTQY
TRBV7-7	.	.	ASSPLGQNTGELF
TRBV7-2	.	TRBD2	ASRPGTSRYHEQF
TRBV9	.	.	ASSVARGEANYGYT
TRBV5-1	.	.	ASSKTGTDTQY
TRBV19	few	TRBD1	ASSPGQGGYGYT
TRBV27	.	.	ASSKLGQLSSPLH
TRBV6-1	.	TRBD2	ASSVGSGYPDTQY
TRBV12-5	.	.	ASGGFGTVGNTIY
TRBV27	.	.	ASSTNRAGTEAF
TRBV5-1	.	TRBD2	ASSFSAGGYDTQY
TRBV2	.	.	ASNRQATNEKLF
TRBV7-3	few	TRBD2	ASSLGTSGEGETQY
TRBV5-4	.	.	ASSLRDKSSPLH
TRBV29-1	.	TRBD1	SVGDRNQPQH
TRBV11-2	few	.	ASSRRGGGRPYNSPLH
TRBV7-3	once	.	ASSPGRLGDTQY